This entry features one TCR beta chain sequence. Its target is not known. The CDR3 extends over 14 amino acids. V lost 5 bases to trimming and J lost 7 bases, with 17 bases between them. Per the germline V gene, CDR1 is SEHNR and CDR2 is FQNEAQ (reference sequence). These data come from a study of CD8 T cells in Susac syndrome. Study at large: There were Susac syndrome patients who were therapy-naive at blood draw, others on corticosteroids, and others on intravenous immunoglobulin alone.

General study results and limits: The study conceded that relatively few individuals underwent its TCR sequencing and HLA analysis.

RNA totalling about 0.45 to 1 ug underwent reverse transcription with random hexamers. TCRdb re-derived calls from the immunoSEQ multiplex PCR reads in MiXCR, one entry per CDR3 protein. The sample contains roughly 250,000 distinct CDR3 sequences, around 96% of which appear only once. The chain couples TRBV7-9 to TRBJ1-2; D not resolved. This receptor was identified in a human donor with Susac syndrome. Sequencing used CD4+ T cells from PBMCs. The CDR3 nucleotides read TGTGCCAGCAGCCCTTCGGCGGGAGAAAGTGGCTACACCTTC. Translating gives CASSPSAGESGYTF.